This T cell receptor (beta chain) was identified in a study of CD8 T cells in ankylosing spondylitis. This clonotype was recorded at least ten times. Its specificity is not known. From the 5' RACE reads, TCRdb called clonotypes with MiXCR, one entry per CDR3 protein. The table lists about 240,000 distinct CDR3 sequences, approximately 9% of them singletons. General observations from the study: Within ankylosing spondylitis blood, a TCR beta motif made up of under 10 highly homologous variants appeared to be characteristic. Reportedly, matched ankylosing spondylitis synovial fluid was significantly enriched for disease-linked clones. As for the disease-linked clones, they showed a CD8+ phenotype and occurred at relatively low frequencies in peripheral blood.

Trimming removed 0 bases from V and 7 bases from J; junction bases left unmatched: 6. Germline loops: CDR1 GTSNPN, CDR2 SVGIG (reference sequence). There are 14 residues in the CDR3. The V call is TRBV30, the J call TRBJ2-1; 7 bases agree with TRBD1. The sequenced sample consisted of blood, either unsorted or a sorted T cell fraction (not recorded which). The receptor comes from a male donor with ankylosing spondylitis or in good health (not recorded which). The CDR3 region is CAWSVGSGGNEQFF. The DNA for the CDR3 is TGTGCCTGGAGTGTGGGGTCAGGGGGAAATGAGCAGTTCTTC.